The 12 T cell receptor beta chains given below trace back to one sample, sequenced in a study of vaccination effects on CD4 cells after COVID-19. The authors isolated CD4+ T cells after less than eleven days of culture. These receptors' targets are unknown. Produced via immunoSEQ multiplex PCR; TCRdb's table is partial and in-frame only. This sample yields tens of thousands of clones, of which about two thirds are seen a single time; 20% to 25% belongs to the top ten. This sample comprised CD4+ T cells from PBMCs cultured without peptide, obtained before COVID-19 vaccination. Receptor source: a human donor who had a prior SARS-CoV-2 infection.

The chain carries TRBV7-2 and TRBJ1-6; D possibly corresponds to TRBD1 (5 bases). The V gene's germline CDR1 is SGHTA and CDR2 FQGNSA. V lost 2 bases to trimming and J lost 5 bases, with 16 bases between them. CDR3 length equals 17 residues. As DNA, the CDR3 is TGTGCCAGCAGCTTAAGGGGTCCACAAGTGGATAATTCACCCCTCCACTTT. Translating gives CASSLRGPQVDNSPLHF. The complete variable domain, with remaining parts taken from reference TRBV7-2 and TRBJ1-6, reads GAGVSQSPSNKVTEKGKDVELRCDPISGHTALYWYRQSLGQGLEFLIYFQGNSAPDKSGLPSDRFSAERTGGSVSTLTIQRTQQEDSAVYLCASSLRGPQVDNSPLHFGNGTRLTVT.

This rearrangement joins TRBV27 to TRBJ2-1; 10 nucleotides align to TRBD2. The CDR3 contains 17 residues. Germline CDR1 reads MNHEY; CDR2 reads SMNVEV (reference sequence). With 6 bases clipped from V and 0 bases from J, the junction kept 8 bases outside the gene matches. DNA of the CDR3: TGTGCCAGCAGATCCCTAGCGGGAGCCGCCTCCTACAATGAGCAGTTCTTC. This codes for CASRSLAGAASYNEQFF.

Points on this clone: Other DNA sequences in the same sample also yield this CDR3. The chain employs TRBV30 and TRBJ1-2; unclear D gene. The CDR3 sequence is 11 residues long. Between the trimmed V and J ends, which lost 3 bases and 8 bases, there was a span of 10 bases. The germline V gene has CDR1 GTSNPN and CDR2 SVGIG (reference sequence). This CDR3 is CAWSWGGGYTF. CDR3 coding DNA: TGTGCCTGGAGCTGGGGTGGCGGCTACACCTTC.

This clone came up a few times. The chain employs TRBV7-3 and TRBJ1-1; no clear D. This CDR3 region has 13 residues. CDR1 and CDR2 from the germline V gene are SGHTA and FQGTGA. The V and J ends lost 3 bases and 3 bases respectively, with 8 bases between them. The CDR3: CASSFRPDTEAFF. CDR3 DNA sequence: TGTGCCAGCAGCTTCCGGCCAGACACTGAAGCTTTCTTT.

This sequence joins TRBV7-8 and TRBJ2-1; 7 bases are shared with TRBD2. The CDR3 spans 15 residues. V shed 1 base and J 7 bases; nucleotides not matched to a gene: 7. The germline V gene encodes CDR1 SGHVS and CDR2 FQNEAQ. For the CDR3, the DNA is TGTGCCAGCAGCTTAGTGGGCGGGAGTACGAATGAGCAGTTCTTC. This translates into CASSLVGGSTNEQFF.

In DNA form, the CDR3 reads TGTGCCAGCAACTTAGGACCTCTGGAGGGAGGCTACACCTTC. Amino acid sequence: CASNLGPLEGGYTF. The J gene is TRBJ1-2, the V gene TRBV9; D not certain. Germline CDR1 reads SGDLS; CDR2 reads YYNGEE. The CDR3 has 14 residues. V dropped 6 bases and J dropped 8 bases, with 20 bases sitting between them.

The chain employs TRBV12-3 or TRBV12-4 and TRBJ2-5, with D perhaps given as TRBD1 or TRBD2 (6 bases each). Trimming shortened V by 7 bases and J by 3 bases, and 12 bases separated the two germline ends. The CDR3 loop spans 13 amino acids. The CDR3 DNA sequence: TGTGCCAGCACCCGAAGGGGGGAAGAGACCCAGTACTTC. Its protein is CASTRRGEETQYF.

The chain recombines TRBV21-1 with TRBJ1-3. TRBV21-1 is classified as a pseudogene. This CDR3 has 16 residues. The CDR3 here is CASSKEGGVSGNTIYF. The CDR3, as DNA: TGTGCCAGCAGCAAAGAGGGAGGGGTTAGTGGAAACACCATATATTTT.

The V gene is TRBV19, the J gene TRBJ1-5; 8 positions match TRBD1. J was trimmed by 9 bases and V by 1 base; bases with no gene match: 5. The CDR3 totals 14 residues. CDR1 is LNHDA and CDR2 is SQIVND in the germline V gene (reference sequence). CDR3: CASSIVRGRVPQHF. CDR3 DNA sequence: TGTGCCAGTAGTATAGTCAGGGGGCGGGTGCCCCAGCATTTT.

The V call is TRBV29-1, the J call TRBJ2-7; D perhaps matches TRBD1 (6 bases). Trimming removed 7 bases from V and 4 bases from J, with 20 bases in between. The CDR3 totals 14 residues. Looked up from germline, CDR1 is SQVTM and CDR2 is ANQGSEA. The CDR3 DNA reads TGCAGCGCCTTGTCTTGGCAGGGGCTATACGAGCAGTACTTC. This sequence encodes CSALSWQGLYEQYF.

The V gene is TRBV2, the J gene TRBJ1-4; D may be TRBD1 (6 bases). Germline loops: CDR1 SNHLY, CDR2 FYNNEI. Trimming shortened V by 6 bases and J by 5 bases, and 16 bases separated the two germline ends. CDR3 length: 15 residues. The CDR3 DNA sequence: TGTGCCAGCAGCCTCACAGGGATCCCCAATGAAAAACTGTTTTTT. Its translation is CASSLTGIPNEKLFF.

The chain recombines TRBV6-1 with TRBJ1-1; 8 bases align to TRBD1. The length of the CDR3 is 13 residues. Germline V gene sequence: CDR1 MNHNS, CDR2 SASEGT. The ends lost 3 bases at V and 5 bases at J; junction bases unmatched: 2. Here the CDR3 DNA reads TGTGCCAGCAGTGACAGGGGGCGTACTGAAGCTTTCTTT. This gives the protein CASSDRGRTEAFF.